The present TCR beta chain was sequenced within a study of cytomegalovirus exposure and HLA in healthy donors. Study findings and constraints: After further analysis at a later stage, 15,000 to 20,000 TCR beta sequences were associated with HLA alleles at 0.05 false discovery rate.

Primers included in the PCR were 60 Vbeta and 13 Jbeta primers. Assay used: immunoSEQ multiplex PCR; TCRdb lists only in-frame clones, some missing. The sample has more than 150,000 clones, approximately 81% seen once. The V gene's germline CDR1 is SEHNR and CDR2 FQNEAQ (reference sequence). The CDR3 covers 15 residues. The germline V and J ends were trimmed by 5 bases and 0 bases, with 12 bases remaining between them. At sampling all donors were nominally healthy, likely with unrecorded immune exposures. On this clone itself: Its specificity is not known.

The receptor was derived from a woman aged 25 to 39 in good health and CMV-seronegative. The sample was PBMCs. The chain recombines TRBV7-9 with TRBJ2-3, with a weak D call TRBD1 (6 bases). CDR3 protein: CASSPGTGSTDTQYF. The CDR3 region has the DNA TGTGCCAGCAGCCCAGGCACAGGGAGCACAGATACGCAGTATTTT.